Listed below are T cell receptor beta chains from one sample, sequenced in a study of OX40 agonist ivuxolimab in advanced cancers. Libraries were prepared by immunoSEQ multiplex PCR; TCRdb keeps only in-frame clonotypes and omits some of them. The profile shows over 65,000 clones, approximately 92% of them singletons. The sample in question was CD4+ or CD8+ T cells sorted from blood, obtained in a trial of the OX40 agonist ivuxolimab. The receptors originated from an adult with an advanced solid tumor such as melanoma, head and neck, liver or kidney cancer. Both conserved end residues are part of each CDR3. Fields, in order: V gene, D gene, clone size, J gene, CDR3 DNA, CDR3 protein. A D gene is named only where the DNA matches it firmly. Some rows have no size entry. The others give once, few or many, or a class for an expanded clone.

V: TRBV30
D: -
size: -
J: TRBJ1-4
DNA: TGTGCCTGGAGTCAAGGGATTGATGAAAAACTGTTTTTT
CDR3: CAWSQGIDEKLFF

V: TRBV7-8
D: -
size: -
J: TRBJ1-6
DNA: TGTGCCAGCAGCTCCGGTGGGGGGGCAGTTAATTCACCCCTCCACTTT
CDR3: CASSSGGGAVNSPLHF

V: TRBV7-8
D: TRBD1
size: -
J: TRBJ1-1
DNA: TGTGCCAGCAGCCCTACCTCAGGGGGCTACACTGAAGCTTTCTTT
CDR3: CASSPTSGGYTEAFF

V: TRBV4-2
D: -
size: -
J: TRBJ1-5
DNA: TGTGCCAGCAGCCAAGACCAGGATCAGCCCCAGCATTTT
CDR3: CASSQDQDQPQHF

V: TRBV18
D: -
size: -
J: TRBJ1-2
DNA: TGTGCCAGCTCACCACCGTCAGGGACTAACTATGGCTACACCTTC
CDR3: CASSPPSGTNYGYTF

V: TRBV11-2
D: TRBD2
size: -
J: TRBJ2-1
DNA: TGTGCCAGCAGCTTAGAGCCCCTAGCGGGAGGCTCAGCCCAACGTGATGAGCAGTTCTTC
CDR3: CASSLEPLAGGSAQRDEQFF

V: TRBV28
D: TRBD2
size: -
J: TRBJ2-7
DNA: TGTGCCAGCACCTCGACTAGCGGGAGGGGTGAACCCTACGAGCAGTACTTC
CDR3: CASTSTSGRGEPYEQYF

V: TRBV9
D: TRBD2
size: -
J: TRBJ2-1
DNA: TGTGCCAGCAGCCCTGGGGGGGGAGTTAGGAATGAGCAGTTCTTC
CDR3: CASSPGGGVRNEQFF

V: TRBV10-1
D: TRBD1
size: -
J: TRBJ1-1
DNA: TGCGCCAGCAGCCCGGGACAGCAACACACTGAAGCTTTCTTT
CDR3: CASSPGQQHTEAFF

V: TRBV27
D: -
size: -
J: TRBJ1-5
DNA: TGTGCCAGCAGTTTATTGTACAATAGCAATCAGCCCCAGCATTTT
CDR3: CASSLLYNSNQPQHF

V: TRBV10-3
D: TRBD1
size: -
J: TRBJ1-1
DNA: TGTGCCATCAGTGAGTTAGGAGGGGGCGACACTGAAGCTTTCTTT
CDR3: CAISELGGGDTEAFF

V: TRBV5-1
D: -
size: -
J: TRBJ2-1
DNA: TGCGCCAGCAGCTTGTCTAGCGCTTCCTACAATGAGCAGTTCTTC
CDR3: CASSLSSASYNEQFF

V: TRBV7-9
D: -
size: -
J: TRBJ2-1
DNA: TGTGCCAGCAGCTTAGAGTGGTATGAGCAGTTCTTC
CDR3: CASSLEWYEQFF

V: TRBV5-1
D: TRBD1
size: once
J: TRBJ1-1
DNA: TGCGCCAGCAGCTGGGGGACAGGGCTCACTGAAGCTTTCTTT
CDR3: CASSWGTGLTEAFF

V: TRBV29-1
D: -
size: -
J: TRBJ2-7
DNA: TGCAGCGTTGAACGGCAGGGATTGTACGAGCAGTACTTC
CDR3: CSVERQGLYEQYF

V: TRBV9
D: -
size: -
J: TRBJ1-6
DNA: TGTGCCAGCAGCGTAGAGTGGTCATCTTCACCCCTCCACTTT
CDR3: CASSVEWSSSPLHF

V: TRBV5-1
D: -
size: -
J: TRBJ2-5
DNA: TGCGCCAGCAGCACGACAGTTCCAGTACGGCAAGAGACCCAGTACTTC
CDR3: CASSTTVPVRQETQYF

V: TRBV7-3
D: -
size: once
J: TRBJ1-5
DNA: TGTGCCAGCAGCTCGGACCGCGGACAGCCCCAGCATTTT
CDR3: CASSSDRGQPQHF

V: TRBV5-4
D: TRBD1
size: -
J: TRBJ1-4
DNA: TGTGCCAGCAGCGGGGGACAGGGCGGGGATGAAAAACTGTTTTTT
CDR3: CASSGGQGGDEKLFF

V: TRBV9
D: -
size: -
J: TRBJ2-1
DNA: TGTGCCAGCAGCGTACAGGATTCCTACAATGAGCAGTTCTTC
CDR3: CASSVQDSYNEQFF

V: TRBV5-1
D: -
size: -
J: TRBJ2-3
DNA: TGCGCCAGCAGACCGGACAGTGGGGCAGATACGCAGTATTTT
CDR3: CASRPDSGADTQYF

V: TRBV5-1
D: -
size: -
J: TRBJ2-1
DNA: TGCGCCAGCAGCTTAGGTACCGCGGTGAGCTACAATGAGCAGTTCTTC
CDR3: CASSLGTAVSYNEQFF

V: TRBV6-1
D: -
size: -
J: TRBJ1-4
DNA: TGTGCCAGCCAAGGGGCTGGTGAAAAACTGTTTTTT
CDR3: CASQGAGEKLFF

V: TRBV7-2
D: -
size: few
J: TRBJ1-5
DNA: TGTGCCAGCAGCTTTGACCAGGGGCCCAATCAGCCCCAGCATTTT
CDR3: CASSFDQGPNQPQHF

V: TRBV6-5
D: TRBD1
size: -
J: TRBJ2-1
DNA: TGTGCCAGCAAGGACAGGGGAAGCTCCTACAATGAGCAGTTCTTC
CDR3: CASKDRGSSYNEQFF

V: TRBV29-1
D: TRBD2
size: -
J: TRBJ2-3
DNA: TGCAGCGTTGAAAGTAGCGGGGGGTCCGTGATAGATACGCAGTATTTT
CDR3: CSVESSGGSVIDTQYF

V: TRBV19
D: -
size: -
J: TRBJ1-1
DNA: TGTGCCAGTAGTATTGAACAGATCAACACTGAAGCTTTCTTT
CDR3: CASSIEQINTEAFF

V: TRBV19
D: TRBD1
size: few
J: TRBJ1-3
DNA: TGTGCCAGTACCTCAACCGGAGGGGGCCTTGGAAACACCATATATTTT
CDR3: CASTSTGGGLGNTIYF

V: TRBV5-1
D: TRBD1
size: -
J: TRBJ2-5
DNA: TGCGCCAGCAGCCCGGGACAGCCCCAAGAGACCCAGTACTTC
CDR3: CASSPGQPQETQYF

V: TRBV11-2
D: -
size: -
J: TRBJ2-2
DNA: TGTGCCAGCAGCCCCATCGGGGGCGAAACCGGGGAGCTGTTTTTT
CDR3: CASSPIGGETGELFF

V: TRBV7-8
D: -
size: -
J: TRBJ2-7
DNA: TGTGCCAGCAGCTTTGGGGGCTCATACGAGCAGTACTTC
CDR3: CASSFGGSYEQYF

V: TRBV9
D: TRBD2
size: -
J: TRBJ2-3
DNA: TGTGCCAGCAGCGTAGCCCTGACTAGCGGGAGGGCAGATACGCAGTATTTT
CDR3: CASSVALTSGRADTQYF

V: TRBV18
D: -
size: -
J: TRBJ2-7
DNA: TGTGCCAGCTCACCGGAAGTATACGAGCAGTACTTC
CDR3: CASSPEVYEQYF

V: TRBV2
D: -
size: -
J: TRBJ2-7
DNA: TGTGCCAGCAGCGCCTCCGGGACGAGTTCCTACGAGCAGTACTTC
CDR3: CASSASGTSSYEQYF

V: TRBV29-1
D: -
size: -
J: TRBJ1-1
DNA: TGCAGCGTTGATGTAATGGGGTTAGTGACCCGTGAAGCTTTCTTT
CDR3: CSVDVMGLVTREAFF

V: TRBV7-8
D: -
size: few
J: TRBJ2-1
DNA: TGTGCCAGCAGCTTAGCGGGGGGAAACTACAATGAGCAGTTCTTC
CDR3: CASSLAGGNYNEQFF

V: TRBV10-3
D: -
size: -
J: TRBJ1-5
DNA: TGTGCCATCAGTGAAAGGGCACAAAATCAGCCCCAGCATTTT
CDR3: CAISERAQNQPQHF

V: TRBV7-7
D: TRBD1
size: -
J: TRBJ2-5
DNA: TGTGCCAGCAGCTCTAAGACAGGGGTAGAGACCCAGTACTTC
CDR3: CASSSKTGVETQYF

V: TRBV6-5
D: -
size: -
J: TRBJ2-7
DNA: TGTGCCAGCAGTTACTCGGGTGGCAGGGGCCACGAGCAGTACTTC
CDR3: CASSYSGGRGHEQYF

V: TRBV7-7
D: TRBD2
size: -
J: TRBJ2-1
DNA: TGTGCCAGCAGCTCAGGTGCGGGGGGGCGAGTGTCCTACAATGAGCAGTTCTTC
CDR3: CASSSGAGGRVSYNEQFF

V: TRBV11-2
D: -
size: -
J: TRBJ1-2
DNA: TGTGCCAGCAGCTTAACCCCGGACAGTGGGGGCCTTGGCTACACCTTC
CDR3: CASSLTPDSGGLGYTF

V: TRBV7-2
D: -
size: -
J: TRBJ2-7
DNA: TGTGCCAGCAGCCCACCCGTTTCCTACGAGCAGTACTTC
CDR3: CASSPPVSYEQYF

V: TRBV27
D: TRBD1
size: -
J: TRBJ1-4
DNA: TGTGCCAGCAGTTTAGGCACAGGGGCCCTTACGGAAAAACTGTTTTTT
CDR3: CASSLGTGALTEKLFF

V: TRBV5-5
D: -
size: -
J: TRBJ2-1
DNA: TGTGCCAGCAGCTTGGTTGGACTCACTGGCAATGAGCAGTTCTTC
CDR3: CASSLVGLTGNEQFF

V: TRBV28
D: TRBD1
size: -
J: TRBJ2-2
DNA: TGTGCCAGCAGCCGACAGGGAACCGGGGAGCTGTTTTTT
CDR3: CASSRQGTGELFF